These 16 T cell receptor beta chains were sequenced from one sample in a study of OX40 agonist ivuxolimab in advanced cancers. Using immunoSEQ multiplex PCR, the repertoire was profiled, and TCRdb retains in-frame clones only, with some absent. Seen here are under 80,000 clones, roughly 85% observed once, and the top ten hold 0.5% to 0.55%. The sequenced sample was CD4+ or CD8+ T cells sorted from blood, obtained in a trial of the OX40 agonist ivuxolimab. The receptors here all came from an adult with an advanced solid tumor such as melanoma, head and neck, liver or kidney cancer.

V and J are TRBV19 and TRBJ1-5; 8 positions agree with TRBD1. The germline gives CDR1 LNHDA, CDR2 SQIVND (reference sequence). There are 16 residues in the CDR3. V gave up 7 bases and J gave up 5 bases; unmatched junction bases: 13. The CDR3 DNA reads as TGTGCCAGTACCCTGATTTCAGGGGGCAAGCATCAGCCCCAGCATTTT. It codes for CASTLISGGKHQPQHF.

The chain couples TRBV7-8 to TRBJ1-1, with TRBD1 as a possible D gene (5 bases). Trimming shortened V by 5 bases and J by 1 base, and 8 bases separated the two germline ends. The CDR3 has 13 residues. CDR1 SGHVS and CDR2 FQNEAQ come from the germline V gene. CDR3 nucleotides: TGTGCCAGCAGCAGGGACTGGAACACTGAAGCTTTCTTT. Protein sequence: CASSRDWNTEAFF.

V usage is TRBV29-1 and J usage is TRBJ1-3, with D uncertain. CDR3 length equals 13 residues. The V end was cut by 7 bases, the J end by 0 bases, with 10 bases between. From germline, CDR1 is SQVTM and CDR2 ANQGSEA. The CDR3 loop is CSAGVNSGNTIYF. CDR3 sequence (DNA): TGCAGCGCCGGTGTAAACTCTGGAAACACCATATATTTT.

The chain employs TRBV7-3 and TRBJ2-1; 15 bases fit TRBD2. CDR1 and CDR2 (germline): SGHTA, FQGTGA. There are 17 residues in the CDR3. The ends lost 2 bases at V and 8 bases at J; junction bases unmatched: 7. CDR3 bases: TGTGCCAGCAGCTTACGGGGACTAGCGGGAGGAGGCGATGAGCAGTTCTTC. Its translation is CASSLRGLAGGGDEQFF. Full variable domain (missing parts from reference TRBV7-3 and TRBJ2-1): GAGVSQTPSNKVTEKGKYVELRCDPISGHTALYWYRQSLGQGPEFLIYFQGTGAADDSGLPNDRFFAVRPEGSVSTLKIQRTERGDSAVYLCASSLRGLAGGGDEQFFGPGTRLTVL.

The gene calls are TRBV5-6 and TRBJ1-3; a weak D match, TRBD1 (6 bases). CDR3 length: 13 amino acids. Germline V gene lookup returns CDR1 SGHDT and CDR2 YYEEEE. V was pared by 7 bases and J by 4 bases, with 12 bases between. The CDR3 reads CASQQGSGNTIYF. The CDR3 DNA reads as TGTGCCAGCCAACAGGGATCAGGAAACACCATATATTTT. The entire variable domain, with the rest obtained from reference TRBV5-6 and TRBJ1-3, is as follows: DAGVTQSPTHLIKTRGQQVTLRCSPKSGHDTVSWYQQALGQGPQFIFQYYEEEERQRGNFPDRFSGHQFPNYSSELNVNALLLGDSALYLCASQQGSGNTIYFGEGSWLTVV.

The V and J genes are TRBV7-8 and TRBJ2-1; TRBD2 aligns across 11 bases. V lost 1 base, J lost 4 bases, and 12 bases stayed unmatched. Germline loops: CDR1 SGHVS, CDR2 FQNEAQ. The CDR3 runs to 19 residues. The CDR3 nucleotides read TGTGCCAGCAGCTTAGTAGGGGCACTAGCGGGGGCGAGGTACAATGAGCAGTTCTTC. Translating gives CASSLVGALAGARYNEQFF. The variable domain in full, with the rest retrieved from reference TRBV7-8 and TRBJ2-1, is GAGVSQSPRYKVAKRGQDVALRCDPISGHVSLFWYQQALGQGPEFLTYFQNEAQLDKSGLPSDRFFAERPEGSVSTLKIQRTQQEDSAVYLCASSLVGALAGARYNEQFFGPGTRLTVL.

The J gene is TRBJ2-7, the V gene TRBV6-6; 8 bases fit TRBD2. The germline V gene has CDR1 MNHNY and CDR2 SVGAGI (reference sequence). Germline trimming cut 5 bases from V and 6 bases from J; bases unmatched to any gene: 6. The CDR3 is 13 residues long. The CDR3 DNA is TGTGCCAGCAGTCCCCCGGGAGGGTTCGAGCAGTACTTC. Its translation is CASSPPGGFEQYF.

The CDR3 DNA reads TGTGCCAGCAGTGACCCAGTCTCGGGCTACACCTTC. It codes for CASSDPVSGYTF. V gene TRBV6-1 combines with J gene TRBJ1-2; D gene uncertain. This CDR3 spans 12 amino acids. In germline, CDR1 is MNHNS, CDR2 SASEGT. V lost 3 bases and J 8 bases, leaving 10 bases between the germline ends.

This clone was found once. V gene TRBV28 combines with J gene TRBJ2-2, with 9 bases aligning to TRBD1. Germline values: CDR1 MDHEN, CDR2 SYDVKM. CDR3 length: 17 amino acids. The ends lost 5 bases at V and 2 bases at J; junction bases unmatched: 9. The CDR3 loop is CASSPSRTGVNTGELFF. CDR3 in DNA: TGTGCCAGCAGTCCCTCCCGGACAGGGGTTAACACCGGGGAGCTGTTTTTT.

This rearrangement joins TRBV18 to TRBJ2-3, with 7 bases aligning to TRBD1. In germline, CDR1 is KGHSH, CDR2 LQKENI. After removal of 0 bases from V and 6 bases from J, the junction contained 6 bases not matched to a gene. The CDR3 has 15 residues. The DNA of the CDR3 is TGTGCCAGCTCACCACCCCAGGGGGTAGTGGATACGCAGTATTTT. Its translation: CASSPPQGVVDTQYF. The whole variable domain, filled in from reference TRBV18 and TRBJ2-3, reads NAGVMQNPRHLVRRRGQEARLRCSPMKGHSHVYWYRQLPEEGLKFMVYLQKENIIDESGMPKERFSAEFPKEGPSILRIQQVVRGDSAAYFCASSPPQGVVDTQYFGPGTRLTVL.

J is TRBJ2-2 and V is TRBV7-9; D unresolved. With 5 bases removed from V and 1 base from J, the gap between germline ends came to 11 bases. The germline CDR1 and CDR2 sequences are SEHNR and FQNEAQ (reference sequence). There are 15 residues in the CDR3. CDR3 nucleotides: TGTGCCAGCAGCCCCAGCCCAGTGAACACCGGGGAGCTGTTTTTT. This gives the protein CASSPSPVNTGELFF. The full variable domain, with the rest looked up from reference TRBV7-9 and TRBJ2-2, is DTGVSQNPRHKITKRGQNVTFRCDPISEHNRLYWYRQTLGQGPEFLTYFQNEAQLEKSRLLSDRFSAERPKGSFSTLEIQRTEQGDSAMYLCASSPSPVNTGELFFGEGSRLTVL.

In DNA, the CDR3 is TGTGCCACTTCCGGGGGTATCTCCTATAATTCACCCCTCCACTTT. Its protein is CATSGGISYNSPLHF. V gene TRBV28 combines with J gene TRBJ1-6, with a weak D call TRBD1 (5 bases). V lost 10 bases, J lost 0 bases, and 13 bases lay in between. Germline assignment: CDR1 MDHEN and CDR2 SYDVKM. This CDR3 spans 15 amino acids.

This clone occurred a few times. This chain links TRBV30 with TRBJ1-6; 8 bases match TRBD1. Trimming cost V 0 bases and J 5 bases; bases outside gene matches: 6. Germline V gene sequence: CDR1 GTSNPN, CDR2 SVGIG (reference sequence). The CDR3 extends over 16 amino acids. CDR3: CAWSVRTGRDNSPLHF. CDR3 in DNA: TGTGCCTGGAGTGTAAGGACAGGGCGAGATAATTCACCCCTCCACTTT.

The rearrangement joins TRBV21-1 to TRBJ1-2; no DNA check was done on the table's D call, TRBD1. TRBV21-1 corresponds to a pseudogene. The CDR3 is 14 amino acids. The CDR3 DNA reads TGTGCCAGCAGCAAAAGCAGGGGGCACTATGGCTACACCTTC. Protein product: CASSKSRGHYGYTF.

The CDR3 reads CASSLPGTSVQETQYF. As DNA, the CDR3 is TGTGCCAGCAGTCTTCCCGGGACTAGCGTACAAGAGACCCAGTACTTC. This chain joins TRBV25-1 and TRBJ2-5; 10 nucleotides agree with TRBD2. This CDR3 spans 16 amino acids. The germline CDR1 and CDR2 sequences are MGHDK and SYGVNS. V was pared by 5 bases and J by 2 bases, with 8 bases of the junction left unmatched.

V gene TRBV11-3 combines with J gene TRBJ1-1; the D gene is possibly TRBD1 (5 bases). CDR1 and CDR2 from the germline V gene are SGHNT and YENEEA. The V and J ends lost 1 base and 0 bases respectively, with 9 bases between them. The CDR3 runs to 15 residues. The CDR3 DNA sequence: TGTGCCAGCAGCTTAGGGGGGACGTTGAACACTGAAGCTTTCTTT. This sequence encodes CASSLGGTLNTEAFF.